The clone carrying this T cell receptor beta chain appeared a few times. Each sorted subset replicate got 200 ng genomic DNA, around 29,000 genomes. Profiled with immunoSEQ multiplex PCR; TCRdb holds only in-frame clones, not every one. The sample records about 2.1 million clones, 93% being singletons. The sample comes from a study of shared clonotypes between healthy human individuals. The wider study: The people who gave samples were a couple of women and a few men aged 18 to 49. Plates per donor: three CD4 naive, three CD4 memory, two CD8 naive, one CD8 memory.

CDR3 length: 14 amino acids. Trimming left V 5 bases short and J 1 base short, with 11 bases between. The V gene's germline CDR1 is MNHEY and CDR2 SMNVEV (reference sequence). The naive CD8 subset, CD45RO-negative cells positively selected for CCR7, excluded terminally differentiated effector memory CD45RA+ cells. This TCR came from a young man in good health. Some clones in this sample may be carry-over from other donors' samples. The sample taken for sequencing was naive CD8+ T cells from PBMCs. The chain links TRBV27 to TRBJ1-1; weak D call: TRBD1 (6 bases). CDR3 bases: TGTGCCAGCAGTCTAACACAGGGGAACACTGAAGCTTTCTTT. Translation: CASSLTQGNTEAFF.